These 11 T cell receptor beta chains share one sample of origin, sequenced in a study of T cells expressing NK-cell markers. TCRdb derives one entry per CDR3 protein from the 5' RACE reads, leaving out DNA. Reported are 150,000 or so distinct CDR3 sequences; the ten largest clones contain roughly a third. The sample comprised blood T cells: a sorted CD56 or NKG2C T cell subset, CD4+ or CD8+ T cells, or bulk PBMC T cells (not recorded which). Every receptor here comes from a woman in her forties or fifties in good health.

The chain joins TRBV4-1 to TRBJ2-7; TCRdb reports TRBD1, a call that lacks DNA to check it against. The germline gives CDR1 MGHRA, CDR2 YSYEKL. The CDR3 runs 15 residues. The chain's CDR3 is CASSQRKGVSYEQYF.

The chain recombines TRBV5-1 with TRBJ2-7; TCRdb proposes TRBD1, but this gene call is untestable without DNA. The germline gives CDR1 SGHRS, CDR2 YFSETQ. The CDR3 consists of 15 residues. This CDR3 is CASSLAEWGAYEQYF.

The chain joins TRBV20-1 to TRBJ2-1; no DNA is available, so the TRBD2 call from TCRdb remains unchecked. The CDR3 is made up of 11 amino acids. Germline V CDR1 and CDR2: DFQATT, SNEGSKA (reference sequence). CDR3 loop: CSATLAGGQFF.

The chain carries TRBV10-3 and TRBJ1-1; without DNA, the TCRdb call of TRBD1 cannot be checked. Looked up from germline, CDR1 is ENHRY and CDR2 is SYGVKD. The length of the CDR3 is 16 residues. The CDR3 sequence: CAISEPNRGSNTEAFF.

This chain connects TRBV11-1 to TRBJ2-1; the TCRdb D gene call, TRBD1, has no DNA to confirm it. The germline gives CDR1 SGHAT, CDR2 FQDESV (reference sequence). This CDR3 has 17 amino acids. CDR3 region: CASSLVFGHQGGDEQFF.

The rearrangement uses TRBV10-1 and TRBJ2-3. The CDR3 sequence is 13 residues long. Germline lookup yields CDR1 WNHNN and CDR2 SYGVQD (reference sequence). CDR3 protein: CASSELGSDTQYF.

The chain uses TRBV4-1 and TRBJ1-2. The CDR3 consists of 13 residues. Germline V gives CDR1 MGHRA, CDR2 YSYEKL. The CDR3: CASSQDLGIGYTF.

The CDR3 is CASSLGPQMTQYF. This chain links TRBV12-3 or TRBV12-4 with TRBJ2-5; TCRdb outputs TRBD2, but without DNA this stays unchecked. The CDR3 loop spans 13 amino acids.

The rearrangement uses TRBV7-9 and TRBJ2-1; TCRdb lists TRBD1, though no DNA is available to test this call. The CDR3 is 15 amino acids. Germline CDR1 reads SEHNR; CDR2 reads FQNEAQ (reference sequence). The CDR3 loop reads CASSVPGQGGYEQFF.

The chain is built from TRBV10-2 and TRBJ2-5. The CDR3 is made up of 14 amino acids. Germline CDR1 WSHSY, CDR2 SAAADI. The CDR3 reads CASSGRGLQETQYF.

The CDR3 spells CASSLGPLKETQYF. The chain employs TRBV7-9 and TRBJ2-5; TCRdb names TRBD1, which stays unverified in the absence of DNA. Germline CDR1 and CDR2: SEHNR and FQNEAQ (reference sequence). There are 14 residues in the CDR3.